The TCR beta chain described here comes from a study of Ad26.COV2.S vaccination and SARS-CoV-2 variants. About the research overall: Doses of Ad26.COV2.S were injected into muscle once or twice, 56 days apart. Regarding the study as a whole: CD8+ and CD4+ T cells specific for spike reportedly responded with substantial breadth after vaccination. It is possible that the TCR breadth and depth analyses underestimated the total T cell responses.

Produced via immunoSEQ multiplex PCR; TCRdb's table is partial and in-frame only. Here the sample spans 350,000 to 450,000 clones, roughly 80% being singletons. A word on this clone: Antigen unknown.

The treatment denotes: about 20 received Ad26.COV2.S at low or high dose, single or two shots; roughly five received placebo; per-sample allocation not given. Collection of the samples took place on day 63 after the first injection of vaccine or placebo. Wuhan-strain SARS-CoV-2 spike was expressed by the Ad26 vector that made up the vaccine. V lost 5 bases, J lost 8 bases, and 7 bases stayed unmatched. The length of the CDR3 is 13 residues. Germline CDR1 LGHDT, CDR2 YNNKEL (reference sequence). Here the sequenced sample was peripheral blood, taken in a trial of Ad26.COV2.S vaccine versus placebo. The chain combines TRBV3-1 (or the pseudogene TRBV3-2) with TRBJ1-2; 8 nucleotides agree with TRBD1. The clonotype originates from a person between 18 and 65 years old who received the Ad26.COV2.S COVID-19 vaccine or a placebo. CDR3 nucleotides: TGTGCCAGCAGCTTAAGGACAGGGTCGGGCTACACCTTC. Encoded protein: CASSLRTGSGYTF.